Presented here are 18 T cell receptor beta chains from one specimen sequenced in a study of Graves' ophthalmopathy and Graves' hyperthyroidism. RNA transcripts were the source from which TCR beta CDR3 regions were amplified. RT-PCR was first run with HTBI primers, then multiplex PCR in a second round. In TCRdb, the multiplex PCR reads were re-called with MiXCR into one record per CDR3 protein. The top ten hold over 8% of the sample, which has about 480,000 distinct CDR3 sequences, roughly an eighth seen once. Source material: blood. The receptors originated from a woman aged 25 to 39 with Graves' ophthalmopathy.

This clonotype appeared many times. The chain links TRBV7-8 to TRBJ1-1; D is undetermined. V gave up 5 bases and J gave up 5 bases, with 15 bases separating them. The germline V gene encodes CDR1 SGHVS and CDR2 FQNEAQ. The CDR3 spans 14 residues. This chain's CDR3 is CASSLMSEWTEAFF. CDR3 DNA: TGTGCCAGCAGCCTCATGAGTGAATGGACTGAAGCTTTCTTT. Full variable domain (missing parts from reference TRBV7-8 and TRBJ1-1): GAGVSQSPRYKVAKRGQDVALRCDPISGHVSLFWYQQALGQGPEFLTYFQNEAQLDKSGLPSDRFFAERPEGSVSTLKIQRTQQEDSAVYLCASSLMSEWTEAFFGQGTRLTVV.

This clonotype was seen at least ten times. Here the CDR3 DNA reads TGTGCCAGCTGGAAGGCGGGAAGGTCTGAAGCTTTCTTT. Translation: CASWKAGRSEAFF. The rearrangement joins TRBV2 to TRBJ1-1; D is uncertain. Trimming removed 8 bases at V and 6 bases at J, with 16 bases between. The CDR3 contains 13 residues. Germline assignment: CDR1 SNHLY and CDR2 FYNNEI.

A remark on this clonotype: No conserved phenylalanine or tryptophan ends this CDR3, so it is likely a read error. The J gene is TRBJ1-2, the V gene TRBV9; TRBD1 matches 8 bases. The CDR3 consists of 18 residues. V lost 0 bases, J lost 4 bases, and 14 bases stayed unmatched. The germline V gene encodes CDR1 SGDLS and CDR2 YYNGEE. CDR3 loop: CASSVEAMVDRVSYGYTV. In DNA, the CDR3 is TGTGCCAGCAGCGTAGAAGCTATGGTGGACAGGGTTTCCTATGGCTACACCGTC.

At least ten counts were recorded for this clonotype. The V call is TRBV28, the J call TRBJ2-7; possibly TRBD1 for D (6 bases). V gave up 9 bases and J gave up 1 base, with 13 bases separating them. Germline V gene sequence: CDR1 MDHEN, CDR2 SYDVKM. The CDR3 is made up of 13 amino acids. DNA for the CDR3: TGTGCCAGTTTTAACAGGGTATCCTACGAGCAGTACTTC. Translated, it gives CASFNRVSYEQYF.

V usage is TRBV2 and J usage is TRBJ2-5; D possibly corresponds to TRBD2 (5 bases). Germline values: CDR1 SNHLY, CDR2 FYNNEI. The CDR3 loop spans 15 amino acids. Trimming took 5 bases from V and 3 from J, leaving 16 bases between them. CDR3 DNA: TGTGCCAGCAGTCAGGAGGACTTGTTTAAAGAGACCCAGTACTTC. Translated: CASSQEDLFKETQYF.

This clonotype was seen repeatedly, ten times or more. V usage is TRBV6-1 and J usage is TRBJ2-1; 9 nucleotides line up with TRBD1. This CDR3 is built from 15 residues. CDR1 and CDR2 from the germline V gene are MNHNS and SASEGT. V gave up 6 bases and J gave up 1 base; unmatched junction bases: 4. The CDR3 nucleotides are TGTGCCAGCAGGAGGACAGGGGCGTCCTACAATGAGCAGTTCTTC. Translated: CASRRTGASYNEQFF.

This clonotype occurred a few times. The rearrangement uses TRBV19 and TRBJ2-5; 9 bases line up with TRBD1. J lost 0 bases, V lost 7 bases, and 6 bases had no gene match. The CDR3 has 15 amino acids. CDR1 is LNHDA and CDR2 is SQIVND in the germline V gene (reference sequence). This CDR3 reads CASTPGTGNQETQYF. The CDR3 DNA reads as TGTGCCAGTACCCCCGGGACAGGGAACCAAGAGACCCAGTACTTC. Filled out from reference TRBV19 and TRBJ2-5, the complete variable domain reads DGGITQSPKYLFRKEGQNVTLSCEQNLNHDAMYWYRQDPGQGLRLIYYSQIVNDFQKGDIAEGYSVSREKKESFPLTVTSAQKNPTAFYLCASTPGTGNQETQYFGPGTRLLVL.

This clonotype showed up many times. V is TRBV4-2 and J is TRBJ1-3; no clear D gene. With 4 bases removed from V and 0 bases from J, the gap between germline ends came to 16 bases. CDR1 LGHNA and CDR2 YNFKEQ come from the germline V gene. The CDR3 contains 17 residues. CDR3 sequence (DNA): TGTGCCAGCAGCCTAGAGTTGGGGTCCTACTCTGGAAACACCATATATTTT. This sequence encodes CASSLELGSYSGNTIYF.

Many counts were recorded for this clonotype. This CDR3 reads CASSEGAGGQETQYF. The CDR3 DNA sequence: TGTGCCAGCAGTGAAGGGGCGGGAGGGCAGGAGACCCAGTACTTC. J is TRBJ2-5 and V is TRBV6-1, with 9 bases that match TRBD2. Germline CDR1 is MNHNS and CDR2 is SASEGT. The CDR3 has 15 residues. The J segment lost 5 bases and the V segment lost 1 base, leaving 5 bases of the junction unmatched.

The sample holds many counts of this clonotype. V usage is TRBV19 and J usage is TRBJ2-2; D gene uncertain. This CDR3 is built from 13 residues. The germline gives CDR1 LNHDA, CDR2 SQIVND (reference sequence). V lost 5 bases and J lost 1, with 5 bases in between. The CDR3 coding sequence is TGTGCCAGTAGTCGCGAGAACACCGGGGAGCTGTTTTTT. It codes for CASSRENTGELFF.

This clonotype has a count of ten or more. The chain links TRBV2 to TRBJ1-2, with 8 bases lining up with TRBD1. The CDR3 covers 13 residues. Germline V lookup: CDR1 SNHLY, CDR2 FYNNEI. The V gene end was trimmed by 1 base and the J gene end by 8 bases; junction bases not matched to a gene: 3. CDR3 DNA sequence: TGTGCCAGCAGTGAAGGGACAGGGTACGGCTACACCTTC. Amino acid sequence: CASSEGTGYGYTF.

The gene calls are TRBV4-1 and TRBJ1-6, with D maybe TRBD1 (6 bases). CDR1 and CDR2 (germline): MGHRA, YSYEKL. The CDR3 spans 18 residues. V was pared by 0 bases and J by 0 bases, with 12 bases between. In DNA, the CDR3 is TGCGCCAGCAGCCAAGATACGACGGACAGCTCCTATAATTCACCCCTCCACTTT. This translates into CASSQDTTDSSYNSPLHF.

This clonotype occurred many times. The genes are TRBV12-3 or TRBV12-4 and TRBJ2-3; D not certain. This CDR3 comprises 13 residues. The V end was cut by 6 bases, the J end by 6 bases, with 13 bases between. CDR3: CASSPYLRDTQYF. CDR3 in DNA: TGTGCCAGCAGCCCCTACCTTAGGGATACGCAGTATTTT.

A note on this clonotype: This sequence may be a read error, since a much larger clone differs from it by one base. The V and J genes are TRBV11-1 and TRBJ2-2; D may be TRBD2 (5 bases). This CDR3 has 16 residues. Germline V gene lookup returns CDR1 SGHAT and CDR2 FQDESV (reference sequence). This chain's CDR3 is CVSSFTAEGNTGELFF. CDR3 DNA sequence: TGTGTCAGCAGCTTTACCGCAGAGGGGAACACCGGGGAGCTGTTTTTT.

This clonotype has ten or more counts. The chain uses TRBV6-1 and TRBJ2-2, with D unclear. CDR3 length: 12 amino acids. The V gene lost 8 bases and the J gene lost 4 bases, with 8 bases spanning the gap. Germline CDR1 MNHNS, CDR2 SASEGT. The CDR3 region is CASSPFTGELFF. CDR3 bases: TGTGCCAGCTCCCCGTTCACCGGGGAGCTGTTTTTT.

This chain links TRBV7-9 with TRBJ2-7; D is possibly TRBD1 or TRBD2 (5 bases each). Trimming stripped 7 bases from V and 2 bases from J, with 15 bases between. The CDR3 length is 14 residues. Looked up from germline, CDR1 is SEHNR and CDR2 is FQNEAQ (reference sequence). This chain's CDR3 is CASKARDAAYEQYF. DNA for the CDR3: TGTGCCAGCAAGGCCCGGGACGCGGCCTACGAGCAGTACTTC.

Ten or more counts support this clonotype. The V gene is TRBV6-1, the J gene TRBJ1-2; D remains unclear. This CDR3 region has 13 residues. Deletions cut 7 bases from V and 0 bases from J, with 9 bases between. From germline, CDR1 is MNHNS and CDR2 SASEGT. In nucleotides, the CDR3 is TGTGCCAGCACCAGATCGCCTAACTATGGCTACACCTTC. Translating it yields CASTRSPNYGYTF.

This clonotype has a count of ten or more. The chain couples TRBV6-1 to TRBJ1-5, with 7 bases matching TRBD1. Germline-derived CDR1 and CDR2 are MNHNS and SASEGT. This CDR3 has 15 residues. The V gene end was trimmed by 2 bases and the J gene end by 3 bases; junction bases not matched to a gene: 4. The CDR3, as DNA: TGTGCCAGCAGTGAAAGGGGGCCCATCAATCAGCCCCAGCATTTT. Encoded protein: CASSERGPINQPQHF.